A selection of T cell receptor beta chains follows, all from one sample in a study of blood T cell repertoires in COVID-19. Profiled with immunoSEQ multiplex PCR; TCRdb holds only in-frame clones, not every one. The table lists 60,000 to 75,000 clones, 75% to 80% of them singletons. Sample: peripheral blood. The origin of the receptors is a woman older than 75 with acute or convalescent COVID-19. Each CDR3 is given with its conserved first and last residue. Each record gives: V gene, D gene, clone size, J gene, CDR3 DNA, CDR3 protein. D genes are given only for firm matches. The listing skips clone size in some rows; elsewhere it reads once, few, many or a size class.

TRBV6-5	NA	NA	TRBJ2-3	TGTGCCAGCAGGGGAACGTATCCCACTAGCGATACGCAGTATTTT	CASRGTYPTSDTQYF
TRBV29-1	TRBD1	NA	TRBJ1-1	TGCAGCGTTGGGGCAGGGGGCCTGAACACTGAAGCTTTCTTT	CSVGAGGLNTEAFF
TRBV6-5	NA	NA	TRBJ1-6	TGTGCCAGCGAAGAGGGGGCCTATAATTCACCCCTCCACTTT	CASEEGAYNSPLHF
TRBV7-8	TRBD2	NA	TRBJ2-3	TGTGCCAGCAGCTTAGGGGGACTAGCGGGGGCAGCGGGAGATACGCAGTATTTT	CASSLGGLAGAAGDTQYF
TRBV4-1	TRBD2	NA	TRBJ2-1	TGCGCCAGCAGCCAAGGGGTAGCGGGTGGCAATGAGCAGTTCTTC	CASSQGVAGGNEQFF
TRBV30	TRBD1	NA	TRBJ1-4	TGTGCCTGGAGCACCGGGACAGGACTTGAAAAACTGTTTTTT	CAWSTGTGLEKLFF
TRBV28	TRBD1	once	TRBJ2-6	TGTGCCAGCAGTGGGACAGGGAACTCTGGGGCCAACGTCCTGACTTTC	CASSGTGNSGANVLTF
TRBV6-2/TRBV6-3	TRBD2	NA	TRBJ2-2	TGTGCCAGCAGTTACGACCCAGGGAGGGGCGGGGAGCTGTTTTTT	CASSYDPGRGGELFF
TRBV5-1	TRBD1	NA	TRBJ2-2	TGCGCCAGCAGCTTGGTTGGGACAGGGAACACCGGGGAGCTGTTTTTT	CASSLVGTGNTGELFF
TRBV5-5	NA	NA	TRBJ1-3	TGTGCCAGCAGCTTGGGTGGGAGGGCCCTGAGCTCTGGAAACACCATATATTTT	CASSLGGRALSSGNTIYF